This is a list of T cell receptor beta chains from one sample in a study of OX40 agonist ivuxolimab in advanced cancers. Profiling relied on immunoSEQ multiplex PCR, and the TCRdb table lists in-frame clones only, not all of them. The table lists about 70,000 clones, about 90% of them singletons. The sample here was CD4+ or CD8+ T cells sorted from blood, taken in a trial of the OX40 agonist ivuxolimab. Receptor source: an adult with an advanced solid tumor such as melanoma, head and neck, liver or kidney cancer. CDR3s include the opening cysteine and the closing phenylalanine or tryptophan. Each record gives: D gene, J gene, clone size, V gene, CDR3 protein, CDR3 DNA. D genes are given only for firm matches. For some rows the clone size is stated as once, few or many, or as a class when expanded; others skip it.

>.|TRBJ2-7|.|TRBV6-5
CASSYSRDTYEQYF
TGTGCCAGCAGTTACTCGAGGGACACCTACGAGCAGTACTTC
>TRBD1|TRBJ1-2|.|TRBV19
CASSSTGVNGGYTF
TGTGCCAGTAGTTCGACAGGGGTAAATGGTGGCTACACCTTC
>TRBD2|TRBJ2-3|.|TRBV10-2
CASSESKAGGTDTQYF
TGCGCCAGCAGTGAGTCGAAAGCGGGGGGAACAGATACGCAGTATTTT
>.|TRBJ2-7|.|TRBV19
CASSLVSTYEQYF
TGTGCCAGTAGTTTGGTCTCTACCTACGAGCAGTACTTC
>TRBD1|TRBJ1-3|.|TRBV5-4
CASSSPGQSISGNTIYF
TGTGCCAGCAGCTCTCCGGGACAGTCCATCTCTGGAAACACCATATATTTT
>.|TRBJ2-2|few|TRBV19
CASKRGGELFF
TGTGCCAGTAAGAGGGGCGGGGAGCTGTTTTTT
>.|TRBJ2-3|medium-sized|TRBV28
CASSPRTDTQYF
TGTGCCAGCAGCCCTCGCACAGATACGCAGTATTTT
>TRBD1|TRBJ2-5|few|TRBV5-1
CASSLAGQGASETQYF
TGCGCCAGCAGCTTGGCCGGACAGGGGGCTTCGGAGACCCAGTACTTC
>TRBD2|TRBJ2-2|.|TRBV5-1
CASSFLGGSGDGELFF
TGCGCCAGCAGCTTCCTAGGCGGGAGTGGGGACGGGGAGCTGTTTTTT
>TRBD1|TRBJ2-1|.|TRBV7-2
CASSFRDRENRQFF
TGTGCCAGCAGCTTCCGGGACAGGGAAAATCGGCAGTTCTTC
>.|TRBJ2-7|.|TRBV18
CASSPRQRSPSYEQYF
TGTGCCAGCTCACCAAGACAGCGATCCCCCTCCTACGAGCAGTACTTC
>.|TRBJ2-7|.|TRBV4-1
CASSQEDRRDYEQYF
TGCGCCAGCAGCCAAGAGGATAGGAGGGACTACGAGCAGTACTTC
>.|TRBJ2-6|.|TRBV5-6
CASSLSSGANVLTF
TGTGCCAGCAGCTTGTCATCTGGGGCCAACGTCCTGACTTTC
>TRBD1|TRBJ1-3|.|TRBV18
CASSPGTALSGNTIYF
TGTGCCAGCTCACCCGGGACAGCTCTCTCTGGAAACACCATATATTTT
>.|TRBJ1-2|few|TRBV19
CASSIVDISGGYTF
TGTGCCAGTAGTATAGTGGACATTTCTGGTGGCTACACCTTC
>.|TRBJ1-5|.|TRBV28
CASSLRGYSNQPQHF
TGTGCCAGCAGTTTAAGGGGGTATAGCAATCAGCCCCAGCATTTT
>TRBD1|TRBJ1-6|few|TRBV5-5
CASRNSGQGVDNSPLHF
TGTGCCAGCAGGAACTCCGGACAGGGTGTCGATAATTCACCCCTCCACTTT
>.|TRBJ2-7|.|TRBV5-1
CASSDGISYEQYF
TGCGCCAGCAGCGACGGGATCTCCTACGAGCAGTACTTC
>.|TRBJ2-2|few|TRBV7-8
CASSFGSPPGELFF
TGTGCCAGCAGCTTTGGCTCGCCCCCCGGGGAGCTGTTTTTT
>TRBD1|TRBJ2-4|.|TRBV19
CASSIDLRQGYIQYF
TGTGCCAGTAGTATAGATCTGAGACAGGGGTACATTCAGTACTTC
>.|TRBJ1-1|.|TRBV6-1
CASSGGLRAEAFF
TGTGCCAGCAGTGGTGGTTTACGGGCTGAAGCTTTCTTT
>.|TRBJ2-6|.|TRBV6-1
CASSDTYSGANVLTF
TGTGCCAGCAGCGATACTTACTCTGGGGCCAACGTCCTGACTTTC
>TRBD2|TRBJ2-3|.|TRBV7-9
CASSLGLDADTQYF
TGTGCCAGCAGCCTCGGACTAGACGCAGATACGCAGTATTTT
>.|TRBJ1-4|.|TRBV15
CATSLGSIATNEKLFF
TGTGCCACCAGTTTGGGCAGCATTGCAACTAATGAAAAACTGTTTTTT
>.|TRBJ1-1|.|TRBV6-1
CASSEAWGLNTEAFF
TGTGCCAGCAGTGAAGCCTGGGGGCTGAACACTGAAGCTTTCTTT
>.|TRBJ2-7|.|TRBV5-4
CASSLAGEQYF
TGTGCCAGCAGCTTGGCCGGAGAGCAGTACTTC
>.|TRBJ1-2|.|TRBV11-2
CASSLLRGTGHYGYTF
TGTGCCAGCAGCTTACTCCGGGGGACCGGGCACTATGGCTACACCTTC
>TRBD2|TRBJ2-3|once|TRBV9
CASSVDHGGAVDTQYF
TGTGCCAGCAGCGTAGATCACGGGGGGGCCGTGGATACGCAGTATTTT
>.|TRBJ2-5|once|TRBV7-7
CASSLSGGGGETQYF
TGTGCTAGCAGCTTATCGGGGGGCGGAGGTGAGACCCAGTACTTC
>TRBD1|TRBJ2-1|.|TRBV19
CASKNDRGVYNEQFF
TGTGCCAGTAAAAACGACAGGGGGGTTTACAATGAGCAGTTCTTC
>TRBD1|TRBJ2-5|.|TRBV2
CASRPSGGQQETQYF
TGTGCCAGCAGACCCTCTGGGGGACAGCAAGAGACCCAGTACTTC
>.|TRBJ2-7|few|TRBV6-5
CASSNTGEQYF
TGTGCCAGCAGTAACACAGGCGAGCAGTACTTC
>TRBD1|TRBJ1-5|.|TRBV9
CASSVGGQYNQPQHF
TGTGCCAGCAGCGTAGGGGGACAGTACAATCAGCCCCAGCATTTT
>.|TRBJ2-3|.|TRBV7-2
CASIPGRVSDTQYF
TGTGCCAGCATCCCCGGACGGGTTTCAGATACGCAGTATTTT
>.|TRBJ2-2|.|TRBV18
CASSPPKTRSTGELFF
TGTGCCAGCTCACCACCTAAGACACGGAGCACCGGGGAGCTGTTTTTT
>.|TRBJ1-3|.|TRBV7-9
CASSLVSRDSGNTIYF
TGTGCCAGCAGCTTAGTTAGCAGGGACTCTGGAAACACCATATATTTT
>.|TRBJ2-5|.|TRBV5-6
CASSLMQGGTETQYF
TGTGCCAGCAGCTTGATGCAGGGGGGAACGGAGACCCAGTACTTC
>.|TRBJ1-4|few|TRBV9
CASSLGAEEKLFF
TGTGCCAGCAGCCTAGGGGCCGAGGAAAAACTGTTTTTT
>.|TRBJ2-7|.|TRBV5-6
CASSLGENSYEQYF
TGTGCCAGCAGCTTGGGAGAGAACTCCTACGAGCAGTACTTC
>TRBD1|TRBJ1-5|.|TRBV27
CASRKTGAGQPQHF
TGTGCCAGCAGAAAAACAGGGGCAGGGCAGCCCCAGCATTTT
>TRBD2|TRBJ2-1|.|TRBV30
CAWIFSGTAYNEQFF
TGTGCCTGGATCTTTAGCGGGACTGCCTACAATGAGCAGTTCTTC
>.|TRBJ2-3|.|TRBV18
CASSPTGTDTQYF
TGTGCCAGCTCACCAACGGGCACAGATACGCAGTATTTT
>TRBD1|TRBJ1-1|.|TRBV5-1
CASSSYRGENTEAFF
TGCGCCAGCAGCTCCTACAGGGGAGAGAACACTGAAGCTTTCTTT
>.|TRBJ2-5|.|TRBV19
CASSRVKETQYF
TGTGCCAGTAGCAGAGTTAAAGAGACCCAGTACTTC
>.|TRBJ2-7|once|TRBV7-2
CASRTGLVYEQYF
TGTGCCAGCCGTACCGGGCTCGTCTACGAGCAGTACTTC
>.|TRBJ1-1|.|TRBV10-3
CAIGGGGVNTEAFF
TGTGCCATCGGGGGAGGGGGGGTAAACACTGAAGCTTTCTTT
>TRBD2|TRBJ2-7|.|TRBV7-9
CASSLRTSGAVDEQYF
TGTGCCAGCAGCTTGCGGACTAGCGGGGCGGTGGACGAGCAGTACTTC
>.|TRBJ2-7|once|TRBV13
CASSLRALTGPGQYF
TGTGCCAGCAGCCTTCGGGCCCTCACAGGGCCCGGGCAGTACTTC
>.|TRBJ1-1|.|TRBV29-1
CSVWTNRAGGEAFF
TGCAGCGTGTGGACGAACAGGGCCGGTGGTGAAGCTTTCTTT
>TRBD1|TRBJ2-7|.|TRBV11-2
CASSLATGDGYGEQYF
TGTGCCAGCAGCTTAGCGACAGGGGATGGGTACGGCGAGCAGTACTTC
>TRBD1|TRBJ2-7|.|TRBV6-1
CASSERRTGGYEQYF
TGTGCCAGCAGTGAAAGGAGGACAGGGGGCTACGAGCAGTACTTC
>.|TRBJ1-3|.|TRBV2
CASEEGGFGNTIYF
TGTGCCAGCGAGGAAGGGGGATTTGGAAACACCATATATTTT
>TRBD2|TRBJ2-3|.|TRBV18
CASSPGLAGAGADTQYF
TGTGCCAGCTCGCCCGGACTAGCGGGGGCTGGCGCAGATACGCAGTATTTT
>TRBD2|TRBJ2-1|.|TRBV18
CASSPGLAYNEQFF
TGTGCCAGCTCACCGGGACTAGCGTACAATGAGCAGTTCTTC
>.|TRBJ1-3|.|TRBV6-6
CASTTPSSGNTIYF
TGTGCCAGCACCACCCCGTCCTCTGGAAACACCATATATTTT
>TRBD1|TRBJ2-5|few|TRBV7-9
CASSPIGQGAKTQYF
TGTGCCAGCAGCCCCATAGGACAGGGGGCGAAGACCCAGTACTTC
>.|TRBJ2-3|.|TRBV18
CASSPGGYADTQYF
TGTGCCAGCTCACCTGGAGGTTACGCAGATACGCAGTATTTT